The next 28 T cell receptor beta chains were all read from a single sample in a study of T cell responses to AZD1222 COVID-19 vaccine. TCRdb's table, derived via immunoSEQ multiplex PCR, lists solely in-frame clones and lacks some. The sample lists tens of thousands of clones; 85% to 90% were seen once. The input for sequencing was peripheral blood, taken on day 0 of MenACWY control vaccination. The receptors were sampled from an adult in good health.

The chain joins TRBV4-3 to TRBJ2-3; D gene uncertain. Germline V gene lookup returns CDR1 LGHNA and CDR2 YSLEER. This CDR3 is built from 16 residues. Trimming took off 1 base at V and 2 bases at J, with 13 bases between the two ends. The CDR3 here is CASSQVGYGDTDTQYF. CDR3 sequence (DNA): TGCGCCAGCAGCCAAGTAGGATATGGGGACACAGATACGCAGTATTTT.

This chain links TRBV9 with TRBJ2-3, with D tentatively TRBD2 (5 bases). V was cut by 4 bases and J by 2 bases, with 11 bases left in between. The V gene's germline CDR1 is SGDLS and CDR2 YYNGEE. The CDR3 sequence is 14 residues long. The CDR3 loop reads CASSLRGVTDTQYF. DNA for the CDR3: TGTGCCAGCAGCCTTCGGGGAGTCACAGATACGCAGTATTTT.

This clone was recorded once. The chain employs TRBV11-1 and TRBJ2-7; D may match TRBD1 or TRBD2 (5 bases each). The CDR3 extends over 14 amino acids. V was clipped by 1 base and J by 3 bases, with 10 bases between them. From germline, CDR1 is SGHAT and CDR2 FQDESV (reference sequence). The CDR3 nucleotides read TGTGCCAGCAGCTTAGTCCTTGGGGGCTACGAGCAGTACTTC. This codes for CASSLVLGGYEQYF.

J is TRBJ2-5 and V is TRBV5-6; 7 positions agree with TRBD2. Trimming cost V 4 bases and J 4 bases; bases outside gene matches: 7. Germline-derived CDR1 and CDR2 are SGHDT and YYEEEE. This CDR3 region has 14 residues. For the CDR3, the DNA is TGTGCCAGCAGCCCCCGTTGGGGGGGAGAGACCCAGTACTTC. Its translation is CASSPRWGGETQYF.

V and J are TRBV5-1 and TRBJ2-1, with 11 bases that match TRBD2. The V gene end was trimmed by 0 bases and the J gene end by 0 bases; junction bases not matched to a gene: 5. Germline CDR1 is SGHRS and CDR2 is YFSETQ. CDR3 length: 18 residues. CDR3 residues: CASSLAPTSGGSYNEQFF. CDR3 sequence (DNA): TGCGCCAGCAGCTTGGCCCCTACTAGCGGGGGCTCCTACAATGAGCAGTTCTTC.

The chain recombines TRBV12-3 or TRBV12-4 with TRBJ1-1; possibly TRBD1 for D (5 bases). This CDR3 has 13 residues. With 7 bases removed from V and 6 bases from J, the gap between germline ends came to 15 bases. The CDR3: CASNLGPGPEAFF. The CDR3 DNA is TGTGCCAGCAACTTGGGGCCAGGGCCTGAAGCTTTCTTT.

The V and J genes are TRBV29-1 and TRBJ1-5; D ambiguous. Between the trimmed V and J ends, which lost 0 bases and 0 bases, there was a span of 9 bases. The germline CDR1 and CDR2 sequences are SQVTM and ANQGSEA. CDR3 length equals 15 residues. The CDR3: CSVEESVNSNQPQHF. CDR3 nucleotide sequence: TGCAGCGTTGAAGAGTCAGTTAATAGCAATCAGCCCCAGCATTTT.

Here the CDR3 DNA reads TGCGCCAGCAGCCGGACACAGGGGGCCACTGAAGCTTTCTTT. As protein: CASSRTQGATEAFF. The chain links TRBV4-1 to TRBJ1-1; 9 positions match TRBD1. Looked up from germline, CDR1 is MGHRA and CDR2 is YSYEKL. V lost 4 bases and J lost 4; bases outside the gene matches: 4. The CDR3 has 14 amino acids.

The rearrangement joins TRBV28 to TRBJ2-5; 7 nucleotides align to TRBD1. With 4 bases clipped from V and 2 bases from J, the junction kept 16 bases outside the gene matches. The CDR3 has 18 residues. Germline V lookup: CDR1 MDHEN, CDR2 SYDVKM. CDR3 coding DNA: TGTGCCAGCAGTTCAATACCAGGCCGGGACAGAACTCAAGAGACCCAGTACTTC. It encodes CASSSIPGRDRTQETQYF.

The chain recombines TRBV13 with TRBJ2-3; 15 nucleotides align to TRBD2. Trimming took 5 bases from V and 3 from J; bases not matched to a gene: 12. This CDR3 region has 19 residues. Germline assignment: CDR1 PRHDT and CDR2 FYEKMQ (reference sequence). The chain's CDR3 is CASSLRTSGGALITDTQYF. The CDR3 DNA is TGTGCCAGCAGCCTCCGGACTAGCGGGGGGGCTCTAATTACAGATACGCAGTATTTT.

The rearrangement uses TRBV11-3 and TRBJ2-1; possibly TRBD1 for D (5 bases). The germline V gene has CDR1 SGHNT and CDR2 YENEEA. V shed 1 base and J shed 6 bases, with 13 bases lying between them. The CDR3 extends over 15 amino acids. CDR3 bases: TGTGCCAGCAGCTTAGTTTCCAGGGTCCGCAATGAGCAGTTCTTC. Translated: CASSLVSRVRNEQFF.

The gene calls are TRBV9 and TRBJ1-1; 7 nucleotides line up with TRBD1. Germline CDR1 and CDR2: SGDLS and YYNGEE. The CDR3 is 14 amino acids. The V gene end was trimmed by 2 bases and the J gene end by 3 bases; junction bases not matched to a gene: 4. In nucleotides, the CDR3 is TGTGCCAGCAGCGTGACAGGGTATGACACTGAAGCTTTCTTT. This gives the protein CASSVTGYDTEAFF.

V gene TRBV5-4 combines with J gene TRBJ2-7; D tentatively reads TRBD1 or TRBD2 (5 bases each). Germline V gene sequence: CDR1 SGHNT, CDR2 YYREEE (reference sequence). The CDR3 runs 13 residues. V lost 1 base, J lost 2 bases, and 7 bases lay in between. The CDR3 coding sequence is TGTGCCAGCAGCTTGCAGGGACCCTACGAGCAGTACTTC. Residues: CASSLQGPYEQYF.

This chain connects TRBV5-5 to TRBJ1-1, with 7 bases matching TRBD1. The CDR3 spans 14 residues. Looked up from germline, CDR1 is SGHKS and CDR2 is YYEKEE (reference sequence). V trimming: 6 bases; J trimming: 2 bases; junction bases outside the gene matches: 7. The CDR3 DNA reads as TGTGCCAGCATACGGACAGGTCTTAACACTGAAGCTTTCTTT. It translates to CASIRTGLNTEAFF.

V gene TRBV6-5 combines with J gene TRBJ1-5, with D perhaps matching TRBD1 (6 bases). The length of the CDR3 is 14 residues. The germline V gene has CDR1 MNHEY and CDR2 SVGAGI. V was clipped by 6 bases and J by 2 bases, with 11 bases between them. CDR3 nucleotide sequence: TGTGCCAGCAGCTCCGAGGGGGGCAATCAGCCCCAGCATTTT. It specifies CASSSEGGNQPQHF.

The chain links TRBV18 to TRBJ1-2, with 12 bases identical to TRBD1. The CDR3 sequence is 18 residues long. V shed 0 bases and J 5 bases; nucleotides not matched to a gene: 10. Germline CDR1 KGHSH, CDR2 LQKENI. CDR3: CASSPPGIGTGGRYGYTF. For the CDR3, the DNA is TGTGCCAGCTCACCACCGGGCATTGGGACAGGGGGCCGGTATGGCTACACCTTC.

The CDR3: CASSLDRDPQHF. CDR3 coding DNA: TGTGCCAGCAGCCTGGACAGGGATCCCCAGCATTTT. The rearrangement links TRBV7-8 to TRBJ1-5; 8 bases are shared with TRBD1. The V segment lost 5 bases and the J segment 10 bases; nucleotides outside the gene matches: 4. This CDR3 is built from 12 residues. Germline loops: CDR1 SGHVS, CDR2 FQNEAQ.

The chain couples TRBV25-1 to TRBJ2-3; TRBD1 matches 7 bases. This CDR3 spans 14 amino acids. Losses at the gene ends were 5 bases for V and 4 bases for J; bases not matched to a gene: 6. The germline CDR1 and CDR2 sequences are MGHDK and SYGVNS. CDR3 coding DNA: TGTGCCAGCAGTAAAGACAGGGCGGCAGATACGCAGTATTTT. This codes for CASSKDRAADTQYF. Complete variable domain (other parts from reference TRBV25-1 and TRBJ2-3): EADIYQTPRYLVIGTGKKITLECSQTMGHDKMYWYQQDPGMELHLIHYSYGVNSTEKGDLSSESTVSRIRTEHFPLTLESARPSHTSQYLCASSKDRAADTQYFGPGTRLTVL.

The CDR3 loop reads CASSSVLPGEQYF. Here the CDR3 DNA reads TGTGCCAGCAGTTCGGTGCTTCCCGGCGAGCAGTACTTC. The rearrangement uses TRBV12-3 or TRBV12-4 and TRBJ2-7; D gene ambiguous. This CDR3 contains 13 residues. V lost 4 bases and J 6 bases, leaving 13 bases between the germline ends.

The chain carries TRBV6-1 and TRBJ2-1; D assignment may be TRBD1 or TRBD2 (7 bases each). CDR1 and CDR2 (germline): MNHNS, SASEGT. Trimming stripped 0 bases from V and 6 bases from J, with 18 bases between. This CDR3 region has 17 residues. CDR3 sequence reads: CASSEASGGAWGNEQFF. The CDR3 bases are TGTGCCAGCAGTGAAGCTTCAGGGGGGGCCTGGGGCAATGAGCAGTTCTTC.

The V gene is TRBV5-5, the J gene TRBJ2-3; no clear D. From germline, CDR1 is SGHKS and CDR2 YYEKEE (reference sequence). Trimming removed 7 bases from V and 0 bases from J, with 12 bases in between. CDR3 length: 14 residues. The CDR3 DNA reads TGTGCCAGCTCCGGAACGACTAGCACAGATACGCAGTATTTT. Amino acid sequence: CASSGTTSTDTQYF.

This chain connects TRBV27 to TRBJ1-4, with D unresolved. CDR1 is MNHEY and CDR2 is SMNVEV in the germline V gene (reference sequence). Trimming stripped 4 bases from V and 7 bases from J, with 7 bases between. The CDR3 runs 12 residues. The chain's CDR3 is CASSSVGEKLFF. CDR3 DNA sequence: TGTGCCAGCAGTTCGGTGGGTGAAAAACTGTTTTTT.

V gene TRBV3-1 (or the pseudogene TRBV3-2) combines with J gene TRBJ2-2; TRBD1 is a possible D gene (7 bases). The CDR3 is 15 residues long. V was pared by 4 bases and J by 7 bases, with 16 bases between. Germline assignment: CDR1 LGHDT and CDR2 YNNKEL (reference sequence). The CDR3 is CASSPLEGAGGELFF. The CDR3 DNA reads TGTGCCAGCAGCCCCTTGGAGGGGGCGGGCGGGGAGCTGTTTTTT.

The genes are TRBV29-1 and TRBJ2-5; the D gene is possibly TRBD1 (6 bases). The germline gives CDR1 SQVTM, CDR2 ANQGSEA. V lost 4 bases and J lost 1, with 10 bases in between. The CDR3 contains 13 residues. Written as DNA, the CDR3 is TGCAGCGTTGCAACAGGGTCCCAAGAGACCCAGTACTTC. This codes for CSVATGSQETQYF. Full variable domain (missing parts from reference TRBV29-1 and TRBJ2-5): SAVISQKPSRDICQRGTSLTIQCQVDSQVTMMFWYRQQPGQSLTLIATANQGSEATYESGFVIDKFPISRPNLTFSTLTVSNMSPEDSSIYLCSVATGSQETQYFGPGTRLLVL.

In this sample, this clone turned up once. The chain carries TRBV6-5 and TRBJ1-1; the D gene is possibly TRBD1 (6 bases). The CDR3 runs to 16 residues. With 1 base removed from V and 0 bases from J, the gap between germline ends came to 12 bases. The V gene's germline CDR1 is MNHEY and CDR2 SVGAGI. Here the CDR3 reads CASSYFRTALNTEAFF. The CDR3 DNA sequence: TGTGCCAGCAGTTACTTCCGGACAGCCCTGAACACTGAAGCTTTCTTT.

This clone appeared a few times. The chain has TRBV6-6 and TRBJ1-1; tentative D call: TRBD1 (6 bases). The ends were cut back, 2 bases at V and 10 bases at J, with 17 bases in the middle. CDR1 and CDR2 (germline): MNHNY, SVGAGI (reference sequence). This CDR3 has 14 amino acids. The CDR3 DNA follows: TGTGCCAGCAGTTACCCTGGGACATCTGGAGGAGCTTTCTTT. As protein: CASSYPGTSGGAFF.

V usage is TRBV9 and J usage is TRBJ1-2, with D unresolved. The V gene lost 0 bases and the J gene lost 2 bases, with 17 bases spanning the gap. CDR1 SGDLS and CDR2 YYNGEE come from the germline V gene. The CDR3 is 17 residues long. In DNA form, the CDR3 reads TGTGCCAGCAGCGTAGGAGGTACACCGTTTGGGAACTATGGCTACACCTTC. Translated: CASSVGGTPFGNYGYTF.

The V gene is TRBV3-1 (or the pseudogene TRBV3-2), the J gene TRBJ1-1; no clear D. With 4 bases removed from V and 2 bases from J, the gap between germline ends came to 8 bases. CDR3 length: 13 amino acids. Looked up from germline, CDR1 is LGHDT and CDR2 is YNNKEL (reference sequence). CDR3 protein: CASSPGKNTEAFF. CDR3 in DNA: TGTGCCAGCAGCCCGGGGAAAAACACTGAAGCTTTCTTT.